This TCR beta chain originates from a study of T cells in Graves' hyperthyroidism and ophthalmopathy. This clonotype was seen at least ten times. Germline CDR1 and CDR2: SGHVS and FQNEAQ. The CDR3 loop spans 16 amino acids. The junction had 3 bases not matched to a gene; V was cut back by 1 base and J by 0 bases. The TCR beta CDR3 regions underwent amplification using RNA transcripts as the source. The HTBI primer set drove a first-round RT-PCR of the TCR CDR3. Using its own MiXCR run on the multiplex PCR reads, TCRdb lists one record per CDR3 protein. This table holds 600,000 to 850,000 distinct CDR3 sequences, roughly a sixth found once.

The sequenced sample consisted of blood. The receptor was derived from a woman aged 50 to 60 with Graves' hyperthyroidism that later progressed to Graves' ophthalmopathy. The chain has TRBV7-8 and TRBJ2-7, with TRBD2 matching 10 bases. As DNA, the CDR3 is TGTGCCAGCAGCTTAGTTGCTAGCGGGGGCTCCTACGAGCAGTACTTC. Protein: CASSLVASGGSYEQYF.